Following are 9 T cell receptor beta chains from one sample sequenced in a study of CD8 T cells in Susac syndrome. RNA amounts of roughly 0.45 to 1 ug underwent reverse transcription with random hexamers. A single record per CDR3 protein comes from TCRdb applying MiXCR to the immunoSEQ multiplex PCR reads. The sample holds about 440,000 distinct CDR3 sequences, more than 70% seen once. Sequencing was performed on CD8+ T cells from PBMCs. All receptors come from a human donor with multiple sclerosis.

This clonotype was seen only once. The CDR3 DNA is TGTGCCAGCAGTTTTGCACCGGCCACAGATACGCAGTATTTT. This translates into CASSFAPATDTQYF. The rearrangement joins TRBV12-3 or TRBV12-4 to TRBJ2-3; D is undetermined. This CDR3 region has 14 residues. Trimming pared 3 bases from V and 2 bases from J, leaving 9 bases between.

The chain couples TRBV12-3 or TRBV12-4 to TRBJ2-7; D not resolved. CDR3 length equals 14 residues. Trimming pared 5 bases from V and 3 bases from J, leaving 14 bases between. Written as DNA, the CDR3 is TGTGCCAGCAGTCACGAAGAACGGGTCTACGAGCAGTACTTC. Its protein product is CASSHEERVYEQYF.

The CDR3 DNA reads as TGTGCCACCAGCAGAGCTTTTCAGGGGCAAGAGACCCAGTACTTC. Its translation is CATSRAFQGQETQYF. The V and J genes are TRBV15 and TRBJ2-5, with D perhaps TRBD1 (6 bases). CDR1 is LNHNV and CDR2 is YYDKDF in the germline V gene (reference sequence). V was clipped by 1 base and J by 2 bases, with 11 bases between them. This CDR3 is 15 amino acids long.

V gene TRBV3-1 combines with J gene TRBJ2-1; 11 nucleotides match TRBD2. Germline CDR1 and CDR2: LGHDT and YNNKEL (reference sequence). The ends lost 3 bases at V and 3 bases at J; junction bases unmatched: 4. This CDR3 region has 16 residues. As DNA, the CDR3 is TGTGCCAGCAGCCAGGAGGGGACTAGCGGCTACAATGAGCAGTTCTTC. Protein: CASSQEGTSGYNEQFF.

This clonotype was counted a single time. The rearrangement links TRBV7-8 to TRBJ2-7; D gene ambiguous. The germline gives CDR1 SGHVS, CDR2 FQNEAQ. The V gene lost 1 base and the J gene lost 0 bases, with 16 bases spanning the gap. The CDR3 spans 17 residues. In DNA, the CDR3 is TGTGCCAGCAGCTTAGAAGTTAGAGCGATTAGCTCCTACGAGCAGTACTTC. It codes for CASSLEVRAISSYEQYF.

The rearrangement links TRBV12-3 or TRBV12-4 to TRBJ2-5, with a tentative D call TRBD2 (5 bases). There are 12 residues in the CDR3. Trimming took off 3 bases at V and 5 bases at J, with 7 bases between the two ends. DNA for the CDR3: TGTGCCAGCAGTTTGGGAGATGAGACCCAGTACTTC. It specifies CASSLGDETQYF.

The genes are TRBV12-3 or TRBV12-4 and TRBJ1-3, with 7 positions matching TRBD1. Trimming removed 5 bases from V and 2 bases from J; junction bases left unmatched: 15. The CDR3 has 18 amino acids. DNA for the CDR3: TGTGCCAGCAGTCGTCCGGTCCACAACGACAGGGCTGGAAACACCATATATTTT. This codes for CASSRPVHNDRAGNTIYF.

The genes are TRBV5-1 and TRBJ2-7, with D tentatively TRBD2 (6 bases). This CDR3 has 15 amino acids. Trimming stripped 6 bases from V and 4 bases from J, with 20 bases between. The germline V gene encodes CDR1 SGHRS and CDR2 YFSETQ. The CDR3 DNA follows: TGCGCCAGCACCCCCCGGGGCGGGACGTCGTACGAGCAGTACTTC. Translating gives CASTPRGGTSYEQYF. The whole variable domain, filled in from reference TRBV5-1 and TRBJ2-7, reads KAGVTQTPRYLIKTRGQQVTLSCSPISGHRSVSWYQQTPGQGLQFLFEYFSETQRNKGNFPGRFSGRQFSNSRSEMNVSTLELGDSALYLCASTPRGGTSYEQYFGPGTRLTVT.

The rearrangement uses TRBV5-1 and TRBJ1-1; D unclear. The germline V and J ends were trimmed by 4 bases and 0 bases, with 16 bases remaining between them. Germline loops: CDR1 SGHRS, CDR2 YFSETQ. This CDR3 spans 16 amino acids. CDR3 amino acids: CASSPPSGYMNTEAFF. Written as DNA, the CDR3 is TGCGCCAGCAGCCCGCCTTCGGGTTACATGAACACTGAAGCTTTCTTT.